This record looks at one T cell receptor (beta chain) sequence and its context. This sample was included in a study of blood T cell repertoires in COVID-19. Study background: Italy, Spain and the United States were the sources of the convalescent and acute COVID-19 samples.

The assay was immunoSEQ multiplex PCR, and TCRdb's table has in-frame clones only and misses some. The table records 300,000 to 350,000 clones, approximately 90% of them present only once. The germline V gene encodes CDR1 SGHNT and CDR2 YYREEE (reference sequence). There are 15 residues in the CDR3. V was shortened by 4 bases and J by 8 bases, with 18 bases between the two germline ends. Researchers sorted participants into cohorts using their self-reported clinical history. This sequence joins TRBV5-4 and TRBJ1-4, with a possible D match to TRBD1 (5 bases). The sequence was collected from a woman aged 25 to 45 who had been exposed to COVID-19. Material for sequencing was PBMCs or T cells enriched from blood (not recorded which). The CDR3, as DNA: TGTGCCAGCAGCGGCAAATCGGGACTTCTCGAAAAACTGTTTTTT. It is translated as CASSGKSGLLEKLFF.